Following are 17 T cell receptor beta chains from one sample sequenced in a study of cytotoxic CD8 clonotypes in ibrutinib-treated CLL. Here immunoSEQ multiplex PCR was the method, and the copy in TCRdb shows in-frame clones only, minus some. The table records roughly 250,000 clones, 70% of them present only once. The sample in question was PBMCs, obtained after 24 months of ibrutinib treatment. The receptors come from a human donor with chronic lymphocytic leukemia.

This clone was observed a few times. This chain links TRBV9 with TRBJ1-3, with D hard to call. Germline V gene data show CDR1 as SGDLS and CDR2 as YYNGEE. Trimming shortened V by 0 bases and J by 4 bases, and 8 bases separated the two germline ends. The CDR3 extends over 14 amino acids. CDR3 in amino acids: CASSVGAEGNTIYF. The CDR3 nucleotides read TGTGCCAGCAGCGTAGGGGCAGAGGGAAACACCATATATTTT.

This sequence joins TRBV18 and TRBJ2-7; 9 bases map to TRBD1. Germline V gene lookup returns CDR1 KGHSH and CDR2 LQKENI. Trimming took 2 bases from V and 4 from J; bases not matched to a gene: 6. The CDR3 is 15 amino acids. DNA of the CDR3: TGTGCCAGCTCACCAGCCGGGACAGGGCGGTACGAGCAGTACTTC. Its protein is CASSPAGTGRYEQYF.

The chain links TRBV4-3 to TRBJ2-7; maybe TRBD1 (6 bases). This CDR3 spans 14 amino acids. The germline V gene encodes CDR1 LGHNA and CDR2 YSLEER. V was trimmed by 5 bases and J by 2 bases, leaving 13 bases between them. CDR3 sequence (DNA): TGCGCCAGCAGCAAAGGGGGTCAGGCCTACGAGCAGTACTTC. As protein: CASSKGGQAYEQYF.

The genes are TRBV5-1 and TRBJ2-3; no clear D. The CDR3 has 11 amino acids. CDR1 SGHRS and CDR2 YFSETQ come from the germline V gene. V was clipped by 4 bases and J by 8 bases, with 8 bases between them. In DNA, the CDR3 is TGCGCCAGCAGCGCGCTGGGTACGCAGTATTTT. Amino acids: CASSALGTQYF.

The J gene is TRBJ2-7, the V gene TRBV4-1; 9 bases map to TRBD2. This CDR3 is 18 amino acids long. Germline V gene data show CDR1 as MGHRA and CDR2 as YSYEKL. The V gene end was trimmed by 0 bases and the J gene end by 4 bases; junction bases not matched to a gene: 13. The CDR3, as DNA: TGCGCCAGCAGCCAAGATCGCAGCGCGGGAGGGCCCTGGTACGAGCAGTACTTC. It codes for CASSQDRSAGGPWYEQYF.

The V call is TRBV7-9, the J call TRBJ1-1; 10 bases align to TRBD1. The trim removed 1 base at V and 4 bases at J, leaving 3 bases unmatched. Germline CDR1 is SEHNR and CDR2 is FQNEAQ (reference sequence). CDR3 length: 15 amino acids. The CDR3 DNA reads as TGTGCCAGCAGCTTAGGATGGACAGGGGGCACTGAAGCTTTCTTT. Translation gives CASSLGWTGGTEAFF.

The genes are TRBV28 and TRBJ1-2, with D hard to call. The V end lost 7 bases, the J end lost 5 bases, and 20 bases lay between the germline ends. The CDR3 is 15 amino acids. Germline CDR1 and CDR2: MDHEN and SYDVKM. The CDR3 here is CASTPVGEGQYGYTF. The DNA for the CDR3 is TGTGCCAGCACTCCAGTCGGGGAAGGCCAGTATGGCTACACCTTC.

This clone turned up a few times. The rearrangement links TRBV7-6 to TRBJ1-2, with 8 bases identical to TRBD1. CDR1 and CDR2 (germline): SGHVS, FNYEAQ. The CDR3 covers 12 residues. J lost 10 bases, V lost 5 bases, and 6 bases had no gene match. The CDR3 here is CASSPGQAFYTF. The CDR3 DNA follows: TGTGCCAGCAGCCCGGGACAGGCGTTCTACACCTTC.

V is TRBV5-1 and J is TRBJ2-5; 10 bases fit TRBD1. Germline V gene lookup returns CDR1 SGHRS and CDR2 YFSETQ. The trim removed 4 bases at V and 3 bases at J, leaving 6 bases unmatched. The CDR3 covers 15 residues. CDR3 in amino acids: CASSSPGQGKETQYF. As DNA, the CDR3 is TGCGCCAGCAGCAGCCCGGGACAGGGGAAAGAGACCCAGTACTTC.

The rearrangement joins TRBV4-1 to TRBJ2-3; 10 nucleotides line up with TRBD2. The CDR3 covers 15 residues. V lost 4 bases to trimming and J lost 3 bases; unmatched junction nucleotides: 4. Looked up from germline, CDR1 is MGHRA and CDR2 is YSYEKL. The CDR3 DNA reads TGCGCCAGCAGCCCGACTAGCGGGTGGACAGATACGCAGTATTTT. It translates to CASSPTSGWTDTQYF.

The gene calls are TRBV11-3 and TRBJ2-3; 8 bases agree with TRBD2. V lost 2 bases and J lost 8; bases outside the gene matches: 6. CDR3 size: 14 residues. Germline loops: CDR1 SGHNT, CDR2 YENEEA. CDR3 residues: CASSLKAGEVTQYF. In nucleotides, the CDR3 is TGTGCCAGCAGCTTAAAAGCGGGAGAGGTTACGCAGTATTTT.

The rearrangement joins TRBV29-1 to TRBJ2-5; TRBD2 might be the D (5 bases). In germline, CDR1 is SQVTM, CDR2 ANQGSEA. The CDR3 extends over 13 amino acids. V shed 6 bases and J shed 3 bases, with 14 bases lying between them. The CDR3 spells CSVLAADKETQYF. The CDR3, as DNA: TGCAGCGTCCTAGCAGCGGATAAAGAGACCCAGTACTTC. Variable domain in full (rest from reference TRBV29-1 and TRBJ2-5): SAVISQKPSRDICQRGTSLTIQCQVDSQVTMMFWYRQQPGQSLTLIATANQGSEATYESGFVIDKFPISRPNLTFSTLTVSNMSPEDSSIYLCSVLAADKETQYFGPGTRLLVL.

V and J are TRBV30 and TRBJ2-2; no clear D gene. Germline V gene data show CDR1 as GTSNPN and CDR2 as SVGIG (reference sequence). The CDR3 is made up of 12 amino acids. V lost 8 bases and J 4 bases, leaving 11 bases between the germline ends. For the CDR3, the DNA is TGTGCCGTTGGTTTCCGCACCGGGGAGCTGTTTTTT. This translates into CAVGFRTGELFF.

This sequence joins TRBV18 and TRBJ2-6; TRBD1 aligns across 7 bases. Germline assignment: CDR1 KGHSH and CDR2 LQKENI. The CDR3 totals 15 residues. V lost 5 bases and J lost 4; bases outside the gene matches: 5. The CDR3 protein is CASSTTGTGANVLTF. In DNA, the CDR3 is TGTGCCAGCTCAACGACAGGGACCGGGGCCAACGTCCTGACTTTC.

This sequence joins TRBV30 and TRBJ1-2; the D is unclear. Germline V CDR1 and CDR2: GTSNPN, SVGIG (reference sequence). V lost 0 bases and J lost 8, with 13 bases in between. This CDR3 contains 13 residues. CDR3 DNA sequence: TGTGCCTGGAGTGTTCGTCCGGACGGCGGCTACACCTTC. Its protein product is CAWSVRPDGGYTF.

The rearrangement links TRBV11-3 to TRBJ2-3; D uncertain. V was clipped by 6 bases and J by 0 bases, with 10 bases between them. This CDR3 comprises 14 residues. Germline loops: CDR1 SGHNT, CDR2 YENEEA. The CDR3 loop is CASSSIYSTDTQYF. The CDR3 coding sequence is TGTGCCAGCAGTTCAATCTACAGCACAGATACGCAGTATTTT.

The chain has TRBV7-9 and TRBJ2-3, with D possibly matching TRBD2 (6 bases). Trimming took off 0 bases at V and 2 bases at J, with 15 bases between the two ends. The germline V gene encodes CDR1 SEHNR and CDR2 FQNEAQ (reference sequence). The CDR3 contains 17 residues. The CDR3 bases are TGTGCCAGCAGCTTAGCGCTGGGACTTTCACTCACAGATACGCAGTATTTT. This translates into CASSLALGLSLTDTQYF. Complete variable domain (other parts from reference TRBV7-9 and TRBJ2-3): DTGVSQNPRHKITKRGQNVTFRCDPISEHNRLYWYRQTLGQGPEFLTYFQNEAQLEKSRLLSDRFSAERPKGSFSTLEIQRTEQGDSAMYLCASSLALGLSLTDTQYFGPGTRLTVL.